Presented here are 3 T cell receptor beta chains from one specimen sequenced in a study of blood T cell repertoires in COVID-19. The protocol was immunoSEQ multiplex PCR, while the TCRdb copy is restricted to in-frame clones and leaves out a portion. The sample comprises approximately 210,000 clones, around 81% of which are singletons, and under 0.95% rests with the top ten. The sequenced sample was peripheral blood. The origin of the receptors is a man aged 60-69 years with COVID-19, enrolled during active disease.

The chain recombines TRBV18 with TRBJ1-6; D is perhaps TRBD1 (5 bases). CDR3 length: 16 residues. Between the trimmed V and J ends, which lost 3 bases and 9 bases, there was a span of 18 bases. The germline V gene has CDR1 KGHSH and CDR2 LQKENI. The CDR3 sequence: CASSPNGQGIGSPLHF. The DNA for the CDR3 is TGTGCCAGCTCACCGAATGGGCAGGGTATAGGTTCACCCCTCCACTTT.

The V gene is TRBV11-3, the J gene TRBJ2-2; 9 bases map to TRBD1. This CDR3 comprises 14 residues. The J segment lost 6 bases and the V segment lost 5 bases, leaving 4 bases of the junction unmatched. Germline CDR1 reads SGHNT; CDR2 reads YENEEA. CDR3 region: CASSEQGASGELFF. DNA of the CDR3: TGTGCCAGCAGCGAACAGGGGGCCTCCGGGGAGCTGTTTTTT. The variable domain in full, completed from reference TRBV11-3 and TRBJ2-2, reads EAGVVQSPRYKIIEKKQPVAFWCNPISGHNTLYWYLQNLGQGPELLIRYENEEAVDDSQLPKDRFSAERLKGVDSTLKIQPAELGDSAVYLCASSEQGASGELFFGEGSRLTVL.

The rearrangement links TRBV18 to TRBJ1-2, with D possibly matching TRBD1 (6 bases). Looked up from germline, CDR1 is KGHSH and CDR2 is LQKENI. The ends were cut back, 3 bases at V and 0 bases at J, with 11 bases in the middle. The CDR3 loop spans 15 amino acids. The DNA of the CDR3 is TGTGCCAGCTCACCGCTACAGGGAGCTAACTATGGCTACACCTTC. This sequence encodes CASSPLQGANYGYTF.